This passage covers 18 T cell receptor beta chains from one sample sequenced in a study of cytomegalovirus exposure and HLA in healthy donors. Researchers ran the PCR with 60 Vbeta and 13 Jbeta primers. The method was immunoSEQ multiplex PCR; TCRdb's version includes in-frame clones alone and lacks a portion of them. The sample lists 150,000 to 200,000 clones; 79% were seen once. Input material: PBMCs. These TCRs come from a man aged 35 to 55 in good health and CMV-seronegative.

The CDR3 loop is CASRPSGGNIQYF. The CDR3 DNA is TGTGCCAGCCGCCCGTCGGGGGGAAACATTCAGTACTTC. The chain couples TRBV28 to TRBJ2-4; 7 bases map to TRBD2. The trim removed 8 bases at V and 6 bases at J, leaving 7 bases unmatched. Per germline, CDR1 MDHEN and CDR2 SYDVKM. The CDR3 loop spans 13 amino acids.

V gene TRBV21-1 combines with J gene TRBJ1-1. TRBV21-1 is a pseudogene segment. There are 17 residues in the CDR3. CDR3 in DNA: TGTGCCAGCAGCCCCCGGGAAGATCGGGTCTTGAGCACTGAAGCTTTCTTT. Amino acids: CASSPREDRVLSTEAFF.

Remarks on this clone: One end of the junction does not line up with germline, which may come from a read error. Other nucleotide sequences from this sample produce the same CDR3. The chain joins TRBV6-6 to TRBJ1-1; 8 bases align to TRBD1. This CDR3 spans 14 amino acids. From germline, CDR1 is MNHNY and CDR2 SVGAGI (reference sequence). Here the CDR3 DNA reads TGTGCCAGCACCCAGGGGGACAGGAACACTGAGGCTTTCTTT. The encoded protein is CASTQGDRNTEAFF.

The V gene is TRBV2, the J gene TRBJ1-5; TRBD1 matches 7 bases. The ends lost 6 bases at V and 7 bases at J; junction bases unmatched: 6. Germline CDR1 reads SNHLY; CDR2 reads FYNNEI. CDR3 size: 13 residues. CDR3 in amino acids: CASSRQGRQPQHF. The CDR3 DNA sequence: TGTGCCAGCAGCCGACAGGGTAGACAGCCCCAGCATTTT.

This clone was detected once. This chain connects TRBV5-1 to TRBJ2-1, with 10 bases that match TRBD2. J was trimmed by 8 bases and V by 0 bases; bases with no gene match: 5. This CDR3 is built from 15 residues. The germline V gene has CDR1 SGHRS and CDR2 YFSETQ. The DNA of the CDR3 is TGCGCCAGCAGCTTGGTTAGCGGGGGGACGGATGAGCAGTTCTTC. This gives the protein CASSLVSGGTDEQFF.

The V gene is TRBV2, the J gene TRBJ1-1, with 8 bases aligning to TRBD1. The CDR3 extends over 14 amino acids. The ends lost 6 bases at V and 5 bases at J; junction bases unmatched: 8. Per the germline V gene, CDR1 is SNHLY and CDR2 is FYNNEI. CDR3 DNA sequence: TGTGCCAGCAGCGTCGGTACAGGGGGAACTGAAGCTTTCTTT. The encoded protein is CASSVGTGGTEAFF. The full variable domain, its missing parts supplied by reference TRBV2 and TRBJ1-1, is EPEVTQTPSHQVTQMGQEVILRCVPISNHLYFYWYRQILGQKVEFLVSFYNNEISEKSEIFDDQFSVERPDGSNFTLKIRSTKLEDSAMYFCASSVGTGGTEAFFGQGTRLTVV.

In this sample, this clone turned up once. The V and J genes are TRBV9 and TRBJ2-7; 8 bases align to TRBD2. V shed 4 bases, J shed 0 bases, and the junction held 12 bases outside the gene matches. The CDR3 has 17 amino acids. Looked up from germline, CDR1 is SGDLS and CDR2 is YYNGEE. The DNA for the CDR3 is TGTGCCAGCAGCCCGGGAGGGGTGAGGGAGCCCTCCTACGAGCAGTACTTC. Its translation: CASSPGGVREPSYEQYF.

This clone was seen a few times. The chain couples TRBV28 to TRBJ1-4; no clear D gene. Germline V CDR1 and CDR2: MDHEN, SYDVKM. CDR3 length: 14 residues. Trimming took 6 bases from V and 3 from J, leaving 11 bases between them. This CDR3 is CASREGRANEKLFF. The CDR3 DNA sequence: TGTGCCAGCAGGGAAGGGAGAGCTAATGAAAAACTGTTTTTT.

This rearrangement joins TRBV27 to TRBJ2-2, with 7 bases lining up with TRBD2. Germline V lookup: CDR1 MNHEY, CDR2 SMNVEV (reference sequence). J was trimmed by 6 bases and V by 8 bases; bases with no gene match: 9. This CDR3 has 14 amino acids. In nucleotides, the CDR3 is TGTGCCAGCGCCGTAGCGGGTATAGCCGGGGAGCTGTTTTTT. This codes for CASAVAGIAGELFF.

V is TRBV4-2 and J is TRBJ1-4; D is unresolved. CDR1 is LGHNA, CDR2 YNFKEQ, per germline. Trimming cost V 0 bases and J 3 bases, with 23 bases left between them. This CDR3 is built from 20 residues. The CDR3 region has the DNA TGTGCCAGCAGCCAAGATTTAAGACTGACGGTTTTAGCGGCTAATGAAAAACTGTTTTTT. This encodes CASSQDLRLTVLAANEKLFF.

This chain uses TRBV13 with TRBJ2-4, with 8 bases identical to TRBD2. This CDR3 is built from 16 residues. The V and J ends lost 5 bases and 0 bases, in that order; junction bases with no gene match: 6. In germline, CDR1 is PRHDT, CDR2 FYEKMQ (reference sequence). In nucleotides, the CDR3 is TGTGCCAGCAGCCCCCTAGCGGGTTCAGCCAAAAACATTCAGTACTTC. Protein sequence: CASSPLAGSAKNIQYF. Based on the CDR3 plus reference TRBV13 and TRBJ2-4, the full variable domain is AAGVIQSPRHLIKEKRETATLKCYPIPRHDTVYWYQQGPGQDPQFLISFYEKMQSDKGSIPDRFSAQQFSDYHSELNMSSLELGDSALYFCASSPLAGSAKNIQYFGAGTRLSVL.

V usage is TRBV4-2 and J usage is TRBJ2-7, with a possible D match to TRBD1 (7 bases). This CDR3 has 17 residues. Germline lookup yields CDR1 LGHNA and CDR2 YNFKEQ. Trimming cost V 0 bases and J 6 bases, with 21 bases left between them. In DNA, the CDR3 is TGTGCCAGCAGCCAAGAGTTGGCGGGACAGCCATCCCTCGAGCAGTACTTC. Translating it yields CASSQELAGQPSLEQYF.

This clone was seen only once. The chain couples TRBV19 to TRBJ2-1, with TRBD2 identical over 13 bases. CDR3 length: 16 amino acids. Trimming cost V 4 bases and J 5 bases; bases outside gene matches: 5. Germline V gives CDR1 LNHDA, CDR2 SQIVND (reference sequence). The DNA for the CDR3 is TGTGCCAGTAGTAGGACTAGCGGGAGAGTGGACAATGAGCAGTTCTTC. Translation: CASSRTSGRVDNEQFF.

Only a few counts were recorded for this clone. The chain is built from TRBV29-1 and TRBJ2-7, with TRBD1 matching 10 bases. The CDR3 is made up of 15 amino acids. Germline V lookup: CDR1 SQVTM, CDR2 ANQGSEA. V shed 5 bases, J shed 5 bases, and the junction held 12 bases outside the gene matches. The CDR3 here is CSVHSVTGGVDEQYF. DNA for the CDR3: TGCAGCGTTCACTCGGTGACAGGGGGCGTCGACGAGCAGTACTTC.

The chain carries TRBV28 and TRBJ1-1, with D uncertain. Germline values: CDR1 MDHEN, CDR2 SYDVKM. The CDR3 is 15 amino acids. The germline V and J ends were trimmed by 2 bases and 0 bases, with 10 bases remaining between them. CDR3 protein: CASSLGSWVNTEAFF. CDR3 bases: TGTGCCAGCAGTTTAGGGAGTTGGGTGAACACTGAAGCTTTCTTT.

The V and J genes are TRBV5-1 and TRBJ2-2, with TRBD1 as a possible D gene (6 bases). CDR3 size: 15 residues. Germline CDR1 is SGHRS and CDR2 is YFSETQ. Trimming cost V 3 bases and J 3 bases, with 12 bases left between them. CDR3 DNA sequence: TGCGCCAGCAGCTCCCAGGGGCCCGACACCGGGGAGCTGTTTTTT. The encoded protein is CASSSQGPDTGELFF.

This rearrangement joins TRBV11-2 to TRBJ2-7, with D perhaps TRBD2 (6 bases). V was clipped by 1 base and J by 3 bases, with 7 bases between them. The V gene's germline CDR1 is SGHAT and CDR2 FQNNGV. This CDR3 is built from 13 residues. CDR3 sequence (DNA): TGTGCCAGCAGCTTAGCGGGGGTCTACGAGCAGTACTTC. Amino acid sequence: CASSLAGVYEQYF.

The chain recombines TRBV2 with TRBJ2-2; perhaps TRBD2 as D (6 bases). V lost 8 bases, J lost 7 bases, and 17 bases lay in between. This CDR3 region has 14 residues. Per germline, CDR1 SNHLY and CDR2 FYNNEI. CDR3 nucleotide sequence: TGTGCCAGCGGGACTCTGCGAGACGGCGGGGAGCTGTTTTTT. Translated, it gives CASGTLRDGGELFF.